This T cell receptor beta chain was retrieved from a study of cytomegalovirus exposure and HLA in healthy donors. Whole-study results and caveats: Most TCR sequences were rare, but some public TCRs occurred in many donors.

Worth noting for this clone: Its specificity is not known.

Trimming at V came to 6 bases and at J to 2 bases, leaving 2 bases not matched to a gene. Germline V gene sequence: CDR1 SGHAT, CDR2 FQDESV (reference sequence). This CDR3 contains 13 residues. The protocol was immunoSEQ multiplex PCR, while the TCRdb copy is restricted to in-frame clones and leaves out a portion. This sample yields 100,000 to 150,000 clones, of which roughly 89% are seen a single time; approximately 1.2% belongs to the top ten. The TCR comes from a woman under 30 in good health and CMV-seronegative. V and J are TRBV11-1 and TRBJ2-7; TRBD2 matches at 9 bases. Sequencing was carried out using PBMCs. The CDR3: CASSSGGPYEQYF. Here the CDR3 DNA reads TGTGCCAGCAGTAGCGGGGGACCCTACGAGCAGTACTTC.